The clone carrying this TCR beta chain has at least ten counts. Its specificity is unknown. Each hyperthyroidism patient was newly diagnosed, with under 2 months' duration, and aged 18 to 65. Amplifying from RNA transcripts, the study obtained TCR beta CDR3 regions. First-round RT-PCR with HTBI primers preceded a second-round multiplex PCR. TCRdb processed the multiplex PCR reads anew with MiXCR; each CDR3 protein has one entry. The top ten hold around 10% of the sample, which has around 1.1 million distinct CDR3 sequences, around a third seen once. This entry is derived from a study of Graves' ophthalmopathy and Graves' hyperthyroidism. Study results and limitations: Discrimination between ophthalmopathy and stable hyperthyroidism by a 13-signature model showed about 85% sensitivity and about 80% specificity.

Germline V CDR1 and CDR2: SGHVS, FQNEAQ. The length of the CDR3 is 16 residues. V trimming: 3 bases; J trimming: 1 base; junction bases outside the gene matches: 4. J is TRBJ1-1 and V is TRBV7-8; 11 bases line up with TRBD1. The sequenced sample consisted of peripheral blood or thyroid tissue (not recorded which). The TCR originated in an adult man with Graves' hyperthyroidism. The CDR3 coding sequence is TGTGCCAGCAGCTTCGCCGGGACAGGGGGGAACACTGAAGCTTTCTTT. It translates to CASSFAGTGGNTEAFF.